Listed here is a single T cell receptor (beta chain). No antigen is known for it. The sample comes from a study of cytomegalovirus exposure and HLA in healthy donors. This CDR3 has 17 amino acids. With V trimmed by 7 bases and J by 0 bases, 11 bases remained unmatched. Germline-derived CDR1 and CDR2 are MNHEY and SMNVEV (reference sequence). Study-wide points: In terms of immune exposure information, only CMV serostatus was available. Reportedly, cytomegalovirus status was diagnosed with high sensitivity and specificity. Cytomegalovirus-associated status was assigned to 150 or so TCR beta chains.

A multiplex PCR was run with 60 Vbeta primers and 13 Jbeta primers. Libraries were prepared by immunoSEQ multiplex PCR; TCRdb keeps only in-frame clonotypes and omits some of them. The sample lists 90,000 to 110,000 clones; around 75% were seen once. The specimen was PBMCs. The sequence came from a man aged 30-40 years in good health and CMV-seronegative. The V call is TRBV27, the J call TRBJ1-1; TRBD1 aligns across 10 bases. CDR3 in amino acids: CASTRGQGDFVNTEAFF. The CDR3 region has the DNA TGTGCCAGCACCCGTGGACAGGGGGACTTCGTGAACACTGAAGCTTTCTTT.